The clone carrying this TCR beta chain was observed a handful of times. CDR1 is MNHNS and CDR2 is SASEGT in the germline V gene. V lost 8 bases, J lost 4 bases, and 8 bases stayed unmatched. The CDR3 is 14 amino acids. TCRdb fed the PCR reads into MiXCR, producing one record per CDR3 protein. In the table there are around 13,000 distinct CDR3 sequences, 47% of which are singletons. This entry belongs to a study of immune characterization of retroperitoneal liposarcoma. Sequenced material: tumor tissue. The TCR originated in a female donor with retroperitoneal liposarcoma. The J gene is TRBJ2-1, the V gene TRBV6-1; 7 bases fit TRBD1. CDR3 residues: CASGKGAAYNEQFF. CDR3 sequence (DNA): TGTGCCAGCGGGAAGGGGGCAGCATACAATGAGCAGTTCTTC.